The rows below give T cell receptor beta chains drawn from one sample of a study of cytomegalovirus exposure and HLA in healthy donors. Sequencing used immunoSEQ multiplex PCR; TCRdb keeps in-frame clones, though not all of them. The sample includes approximately 200,000 clones, 79% of them seen just once. Material: PBMCs. The receptor set was obtained from a girl aged 5 to 17 in good health and CMV-seropositive. CDR3s include the opening cysteine and the closing phenylalanine or tryptophan. The D gene is left open where the match is weak. Not every row has a clone size; where given, it reads once, few, many or a size class.

clone size	J gene	D gene	V gene	CDR3 protein	CDR3 DNA
.	TRBJ1-1	.	TRBV2	CASSEAQGVGLAFF	TGTGCCAGCAGTGAAGCTCAAGGGGTCGGTTTAGCTTTCTTT
.	TRBJ2-2	TRBD1	TRBV4-3	CASSQEPSRGQATGELFF	TGCGCCAGCAGCCAAGAGCCGTCCAGGGGGCAGGCCACCGGGGAGCTGTTTTTT
.	TRBJ2-7	TRBD1	TRBV6-1	CASSVTGDYEQYF	TGTGCCAGCAGTGTTACAGGGGACTACGAGCAGTACTTC
few	TRBJ2-5	.	TRBV5-8	CASSRWGEVQETQYF	TGTGCCAGCAGCCGATGGGGGGAGGTCCAAGAGACCCAGTACTTC
few	TRBJ2-1	TRBD1	TRBV5-1	CASSYGTGVYNEQFF	TGCGCCAGCAGTTACGGGACAGGGGTCTACAATGAGCAGTTCTTC
.	TRBJ2-7	.	TRBV11-2	CASSLEPGRVSHEQYF	TGTGCCAGCAGCTTAGAACCCGGCAGGGTATCCCACGAGCAGTACTTC
.	TRBJ2-1	TRBD2	TRBV5-4	CASSGTSGGALDEQFF	TGTGCCAGCAGCGGGACTAGCGGGGGGGCCTTGGATGAGCAGTTCTTC
.	TRBJ2-5	TRBD1	TRBV27	CASSTRQGALETQYF	TGTGCCAGCAGTACCAGACAGGGGGCACTGGAGACCCAGTACTTC
.	TRBJ1-2	.	TRBV6-5	CASRRQGSNYGYTF	TGTGCCAGCAGGCGTCAGGGTTCTAACTATGGCTACACCTTC
few	TRBJ2-2	.	TRBV5-4	CASLGGPNTGELFF	TGTGCCAGCTTGGGGGGACCGAACACCGGGGAGCTGTTTTTT
.	TRBJ1-5	.	TRBV19	CASSIWGRKDQPQHF	TGTGCCAGTAGTATTTGGGGGAGGAAGGATCAGCCCCAGCATTTT
.	TRBJ1-3	.	TRBV10-1	CASSEDSFAGNTIYF	TGCGCCAGCAGTGAAGATAGCTTCGCGGGAAACACCATATATTTT
.	TRBJ2-7	.	TRBV6-1	CASSEDQGFLEQYF	TGTGCCAGCAGTGAAGATCAGGGGTTCCTGGAGCAGTACTTC